One and the same sample provided the 21 T cell receptor beta chains below, sequenced in a study of shared clonotypes between healthy human individuals. Produced via immunoSEQ multiplex PCR; TCRdb's table is partial and in-frame only. The repertoire has some 1,400,000 clones, more than 95% of them found once; the top ten carry roughly 1.2%. Sequenced material: naive CD4+ T cells sorted from blood. Subset in this sample: CD45RA+ positively selected. The receptors derive from a man aged 25-45 years in good health.

This clone was observed once. The chain couples TRBV9 to TRBJ2-7; a weak D match, TRBD1 (6 bases). This CDR3 is built from 14 residues. Trimming cost V 7 bases and J 4 bases, with 18 bases left between them. Germline CDR1 SGDLS, CDR2 YYNGEE. The CDR3 here is CASQQGSLVYEQYF. As DNA, the CDR3 is TGTGCCAGCCAACAGGGCTCTTTGGTGTACGAGCAGTACTTC.

The chain uses TRBV2 and TRBJ2-7; 7 bases line up with TRBD2. The J segment lost 3 bases and the V segment lost 5 bases, leaving 7 bases of the junction unmatched. Germline CDR1 and CDR2: SNHLY and FYNNEI. There are 14 residues in the CDR3. CDR3 coding DNA: TGTGCCAGCAGTTGGACTAGAGTCGACTACGAGCAGTACTTC. As protein: CASSWTRVDYEQYF.

This clone appeared a few times. V gene TRBV5-1 combines with J gene TRBJ2-7; possibly TRBD2 for D (5 bases). Germline V gene lookup returns CDR1 SGHRS and CDR2 YFSETQ. The CDR3 has 13 amino acids. Between the trimmed V and J ends, which lost 2 bases and 4 bases, there was a span of 10 bases. The CDR3 DNA is TGCGCCAGCAGCTTTGCGGGTTCGTACGAGCAGTACTTC. Protein sequence: CASSFAGSYEQYF. The whole variable domain, filled in from reference TRBV5-1 and TRBJ2-7, reads KAGVTQTPRYLIKTRGQQVTLSCSPISGHRSVSWYQQTPGQGLQFLFEYFSETQRNKGNFPGRFSGRQFSNSRSEMNVSTLELGDSALYLCASSFAGSYEQYFGPGTRLTVT.

This clone came up once. The chain combines TRBV7-2 with TRBJ2-7, with 7 bases that match TRBD1. The length of the CDR3 is 14 residues. CDR1 SGHTA and CDR2 FQGNSA come from the germline V gene. Germline trimming cut 5 bases from V and 2 bases from J; bases unmatched to any gene: 6. CDR3 DNA: TGTGCCAGCAGCCGGACAGGATCTACCTACGAGCAGTACTTC. This sequence encodes CASSRTGSTYEQYF.

V gene TRBV4-3 combines with J gene TRBJ2-5; D might be TRBD1 or TRBD2, each matching 6 bases. The CDR3 runs to 15 residues. Trimming cost V 2 bases and J 4 bases, with 14 bases left between them. CDR1 is LGHNA and CDR2 is YSLEER in the germline V gene. For the CDR3, the DNA is TGCGCCAGCAGCCAAAGTACGGGGGCAGGAGAGACCCAGTACTTC. It specifies CASSQSTGAGETQYF.

The V and J genes are TRBV9 and TRBJ2-3; D gene ambiguous. V lost 4 bases and J lost 9, with 27 bases in between. Looked up from germline, CDR1 is SGDLS and CDR2 is YYNGEE. This CDR3 region has 17 residues. The CDR3 sequence is CASSYTTDPGSPTTQYF. CDR3 nucleotides: TGTGCCAGCAGCTACACAACTGACCCAGGATCTCCTACCACGCAGTATTTT.

The chain employs TRBV2 and TRBJ2-7, with TRBD1 identical over 7 bases. The ends lost 0 bases at V and 6 bases at J; junction bases unmatched: 8. Looked up from germline, CDR1 is SNHLY and CDR2 is FYNNEI. There are 15 residues in the CDR3. The CDR3 is CASSEALRGLGEQYF. The CDR3 DNA reads as TGTGCCAGCAGTGAAGCGCTTAGGGGGCTCGGCGAGCAGTACTTC.

Regarding this clone: Different DNA sequences within this sample yield the same CDR3. The rearrangement links TRBV5-4 to TRBJ2-3; 7 bases are shared with TRBD2. The CDR3 runs 15 residues. J gave up 0 bases and V 2 bases, and 3 bases lay outside the gene matches. The V gene's germline CDR1 is SGHNT and CDR2 YYREEE (reference sequence). The CDR3 region is CASSLGLGSTDTQYF. CDR3 nucleotide sequence: TGTGCCAGCAGCTTAGGACTAGGGAGCACAGATACGCAGTATTTT.

This chain uses TRBV25-1 with TRBJ1-4; the D gene is possibly TRBD1 (6 bases). V lost 1 base to trimming and J lost 3 bases, with 9 bases between them. Per germline, CDR1 MGHDK and CDR2 SYGVNS. The CDR3 length is 15 residues. CDR3 DNA sequence: TGTGCCAGCAGTGAATTTAGGGGGGCTAATGAAAAACTGTTTTTT. Amino acids: CASSEFRGANEKLFF. The whole variable domain, remainder taken from reference TRBV25-1 and TRBJ1-4, is EADIYQTPRYLVIGTGKKITLECSQTMGHDKMYWYQQDPGMELHLIHYSYGVNSTEKGDLSSESTVSRIRTEHFPLTLESARPSHTSQYLCASSEFRGANEKLFFGSGTQLSVL.

The chain uses TRBV10-3 and TRBJ1-2; TRBD1 aligns across 12 bases. The CDR3 length is 14 residues. V lost 7 bases, J lost 10 bases, and 10 bases stayed unmatched. Germline-derived CDR1 and CDR2 are ENHRY and SYGVKD. CDR3 sequence (DNA): TGTGCCATCACCACCCACGGGACAGGGGGCGACTACACCTTC. Its translation: CAITTHGTGGDYTF.

The V and J genes are TRBV11-3 and TRBJ2-3, with D perhaps given as TRBD1 or TRBD2 (5 bases each). Trimming shortened V by 6 bases and J by 4 bases, and 11 bases separated the two germline ends. The CDR3 consists of 13 residues. Per germline, CDR1 SGHNT and CDR2 YENEEA. This CDR3 reads CASSTRDPDTQYF. CDR3 sequence (DNA): TGTGCCAGCAGTACACGGGACCCAGATACGCAGTATTTT.

This chain joins TRBV5-1 and TRBJ2-7, with D perhaps assigned TRBD1 or TRBD2 (5 bases each). The germline V gene encodes CDR1 SGHRS and CDR2 YFSETQ. The V end was cut by 4 bases, the J end by 6 bases, with 17 bases between. The CDR3 spans 14 residues. The CDR3 here is CASSPGTSPSEQYF. In DNA, the CDR3 is TGCGCCAGCAGCCCAGGGACCAGCCCGTCCGAGCAGTACTTC.

This chain connects TRBV10-3 to TRBJ2-1; 9 bases map to TRBD2. The germline CDR1 and CDR2 sequences are ENHRY and SYGVKD. J lost 6 bases, V lost 6 bases, and 9 bases had no gene match. The CDR3 consists of 15 residues. CDR3 DNA: TGTGCCATCAGCGTGACTAGCGGAATCCCCAATGAGCAGTTCTTC. Residues: CAISVTSGIPNEQFF.

In the case of this clone: In the same sample, other DNA sequences code for this CDR3. The chain recombines TRBV5-6 with TRBJ2-7, with D perhaps matching TRBD1 (6 bases). Trimming cost V 4 bases and J 2 bases, with 10 bases left between them. The CDR3 is 13 residues long. Germline V CDR1 and CDR2: SGHDT, YYEEEE. For the CDR3, the DNA is TGTGCCAGCAGCCTGGACAGAACCTACGAGCAGTACTTC. Amino acids: CASSLDRTYEQYF.

The rearrangement uses TRBV5-4 and TRBJ2-2; unclear D gene. The germline V gene encodes CDR1 SGHNT and CDR2 YYREEE (reference sequence). The V and J ends lost 0 bases and 1 base respectively, with 7 bases between them. The CDR3 spans 15 residues. In DNA form, the CDR3 reads TGTGCCAGCAGCTTGGACCTAGTGAACACCGGGGAGCTGTTTTTT. Translating gives CASSLDLVNTGELFF.

DNA of the CDR3: TGTGCCAGCAGTTTATGGCAGGGTTCCTACGAGCAGTACTTC. This gives the protein CASSLWQGSYEQYF. This chain joins TRBV28 and TRBJ2-7; TRBD1 might be the D (5 bases). V was clipped by 0 bases and J by 1 base, with 7 bases between them. CDR1 MDHEN and CDR2 SYDVKM come from the germline V gene. This CDR3 has 14 residues. The complete variable domain, with remaining parts taken from reference TRBV28 and TRBJ2-7, reads DVKVTQSSRYLVKRTGEKVFLECVQDMDHENMFWYRQDPGLGLRLIYFSYDVKMKEKGDIPEGYSVSREKKERFSLILESASTNQTSMYLCASSLWQGSYEQYFGPGTRLTVT.

CDR3 loop: CASSQDHGDTQYF. The DNA of the CDR3 is TGCGCCAGCAGCCAAGATCACGGTGATACGCAGTATTTT. The V and J genes are TRBV4-1 and TRBJ2-3; D remains unclear. Germline V gives CDR1 MGHRA, CDR2 YSYEKL. Between the trimmed V and J ends, which lost 0 bases and 6 bases, there was a span of 7 bases. This CDR3 has 13 residues.

The CDR3 is CASSLNGLNQPQHF. DNA of the CDR3: TGTGCCAGCAGTTTAAACGGGCTCAATCAGCCCCAGCATTTT. The chain employs TRBV28 and TRBJ1-5, with D unresolved. V was shortened by 2 bases and J by 3 bases, with 8 bases between the two germline ends. Germline V gene sequence: CDR1 MDHEN, CDR2 SYDVKM. This CDR3 is built from 14 residues. Complete variable domain (other parts from reference TRBV28 and TRBJ1-5): DVKVTQSSRYLVKRTGEKVFLECVQDMDHENMFWYRQDPGLGLRLIYFSYDVKMKEKGDIPEGYSVSREKKERFSLILESASTNQTSMYLCASSLNGLNQPQHFGDGTRLSIL.

The chain combines TRBV5-1 with TRBJ2-1; 7 bases are a match to TRBD2. Germline CDR1 SGHRS, CDR2 YFSETQ. The CDR3 is 14 amino acids. After removal of 3 bases from V and 0 bases from J, the junction contained 0 bases not matched to a gene. CDR3: CASSWGGSYNEQFF. CDR3 nucleotides: TGCGCCAGCAGCTGGGGGGGCTCCTACAATGAGCAGTTCTTC.

The J gene is TRBJ1-3, the V gene TRBV28, with a weak D call TRBD1 (5 bases). Per germline, CDR1 MDHEN and CDR2 SYDVKM. V was cut by 5 bases and J by 4 bases, with 6 bases left in between. The CDR3 consists of 12 residues. CDR3: CASSEGGNTIYF. The CDR3 DNA is TGTGCCAGCAGTGAGGGGGGAAACACCATATATTTT. Drawing the rest from reference TRBV28 and TRBJ1-3, the complete variable domain is DVKVTQSSRYLVKRTGEKVFLECVQDMDHENMFWYRQDPGLGLRLIYFSYDVKMKEKGDIPEGYSVSREKKERFSLILESASTNQTSMYLCASSEGGNTIYFGEGSWLTVV.

V gene TRBV9 combines with J gene TRBJ2-3; TRBD2 matches 10 bases. Per the germline V gene, CDR1 is SGDLS and CDR2 is YYNGEE. The CDR3 has 17 amino acids. The V segment lost 1 base and the J segment 4 bases; nucleotides outside the gene matches: 9. CDR3 amino acids: CASSVIRAGGPPDTQYF. In nucleotides, the CDR3 is TGTGCCAGCAGCGTAATAAGAGCGGGAGGGCCTCCAGATACGCAGTATTTT.